This T cell receptor (beta chain) is drawn from a study of cytomegalovirus exposure and HLA in healthy donors. Study details: HLA-typed donors contributed around 82 million unique TCRs, which were held in an early data release. General study points: Relative to the approximately 660-donor mean, N-insertions were reportedly fewer in an Asian-associated ancestry cluster in a later analysis. A later analysis found that most CMV-associated TCR beta chains appeared HLA-restricted. An analysis that was carried out later associated about 17,000 TCR beta sequences with HLA alleles at 0.05 false discovery rate.

As regards this clone: The antigen remains unidentified.

Primers: 60 Vbeta forward and 13 Jbeta reverse. Libraries were prepared by immunoSEQ multiplex PCR; TCRdb keeps only in-frame clonotypes and omits some of them. The data show 95,000 to 150,000 clones, and the top ten clones hold approximately 1%. Germline V gene sequence: CDR1 SNHLY, CDR2 FYNNEI. CDR3 size: 17 residues. Trimming removed 4 bases from V and 2 bases from J, with 21 bases in between. The J gene is TRBJ2-7, the V gene TRBV2; tentatively, D is TRBD1 (6 bases). The clonotype originates from a young man in good health and CMV-seronegative. The specimen sequenced was PBMCs. The CDR3 loop is CASSGMKTDRPPYEQYF. CDR3 DNA sequence: TGTGCCAGCAGTGGTATGAAGACTGACAGGCCACCCTACGAGCAGTACTTC.